The 29 T cell receptor beta chains below all came from one sample that was sequenced in a study of blood T cells in healthy people across ages. Sample-barcoded 5' priming and a J-beta primer mix drove a second PCR of roughly 6 to 12 cycles. TCRdb redid the calling of the 5' RACE reads with MiXCR, one entry per CDR3 protein. The sample has around 820,000 distinct CDR3 sequences, approximately 25% seen once. The same data also went into a second study, on T cells of mothers and their children.

The sample comprised blood. The receptors were sampled from a boy aged 5-17 years in good health.

Only a few counts were recorded for this clonotype. This chain joins TRBV2 and TRBJ1-1; no clear D. CDR1 and CDR2 (germline): SNHLY, FYNNEI. The V end lost 6 bases, the J end lost 7 bases, and 15 bases lay between the germline ends. CDR3 length: 13 residues. The DNA for the CDR3 is TGTGCCAGCAGAGCCTTGGGGAGGAATGAAGCTTTCTTT. Translating it yields CASRALGRNEAFF.

This clonotype was detected only a few times. The rearrangement links TRBV25-1 to TRBJ2-1; D is possibly TRBD2 (5 bases). Trimming pared 3 bases from V and 3 bases from J, leaving 12 bases between. The CDR3 is 15 residues long. Germline V gene data show CDR1 as MGHDK and CDR2 as SYGVNS. CDR3 coding DNA: TGTGCCAGCAGTGACCCGGCTAGCCTCTACAATGAGCAGTTCTTC. It translates to CASSDPASLYNEQFF.

The chain recombines TRBV25-1 with TRBJ1-1; D possibly corresponds to TRBD1 (5 bases). Trimming removed 2 bases from V and 4 bases from J, with 11 bases in between. This CDR3 is 14 amino acids long. CDR1 is MGHDK, CDR2 SYGVNS, per germline. Written as DNA, the CDR3 is TGTGCCAGCAGTGAACCTAAGGGGAGCACTGAAGCTTTCTTT. Translated, it gives CASSEPKGSTEAFF.

The gene calls are TRBV20-1 and TRBJ1-6; 7 bases are a match to TRBD1. The CDR3 consists of 14 residues. Trimming removed 4 bases from V and 7 bases from J; junction bases left unmatched: 7. Germline CDR1 DFQATT, CDR2 SNEGSKA (reference sequence). The CDR3: CSAMRGLENSPLHF. The CDR3 region has the DNA TGCAGTGCTATGAGGGGGCTGGAAAATTCACCCCTCCACTTT.

CDR3 protein: CAWGTETGELFF. The DNA for the CDR3 is TGTGCCTGGGGGACTGAAACCGGGGAGCTGTTTTTT. The gene calls are TRBV30 and TRBJ2-2; weak D call: TRBD2 (6 bases). This CDR3 contains 12 residues. The ends were cut back, 5 bases at V and 5 bases at J, with 9 bases in the middle. CDR1 GTSNPN and CDR2 SVGIG come from the germline V gene (reference sequence).

This clonotype was seen only a few times. The J gene is TRBJ2-2, the V gene TRBV28; tentative D call: TRBD1 (5 bases). From germline, CDR1 is MDHEN and CDR2 SYDVKM. The V end lost 7 bases, the J end lost 3 bases, and 12 bases lay between the germline ends. The CDR3 is 14 residues long. The CDR3 sequence is CASNWARDTGELFF. CDR3 DNA sequence: TGTGCCAGCAATTGGGCCAGGGACACCGGGGAGCTGTTTTTT. Full variable domain (remainder filled in from reference TRBV28 and TRBJ2-2): DVKVTQSSRYLVKRTGEKVFLECVQDMDHENMFWYRQDPGLGLRLIYFSYDVKMKEKGDIPEGYSVSREKKERFSLILESASTNQTSMYLCASNWARDTGELFFGEGSRLTVL.

This clonotype came up a few times. V gene TRBV6-4 combines with J gene TRBJ2-1; perhaps TRBD2 as D (5 bases). In germline, CDR1 is MRHNA, CDR2 SNTAGT. Trimming pared 4 bases from V and 5 bases from J, leaving 12 bases between. This CDR3 comprises 14 residues. The CDR3 sequence is CASSGLRGNNEQFF. The CDR3 region has the DNA TGTGCCAGCAGTGGCCTTCGGGGAAACAATGAGCAGTTCTTC.

This clonotype occurred a few times. The genes are TRBV20-1 and TRBJ2-3; 9 positions agree with TRBD1. The ends lost 8 bases at V and 3 bases at J; junction bases unmatched: 6. Germline V gene sequence: CDR1 DFQATT, CDR2 SNEGSKA (reference sequence). This CDR3 comprises 13 residues. The CDR3 region is CSLEGQGTDTQYF. For the CDR3, the DNA is TGCAGTCTTGAGGGACAGGGAACAGATACGCAGTATTTT.

In its sample, this clonotype was seen a few times. The chain is built from TRBV5-1 and TRBJ2-5; D remains ambiguous. The CDR3 length is 14 residues. Per germline, CDR1 SGHRS and CDR2 YFSETQ. Trimming took 4 bases from V and 3 from J, leaving 13 bases between them. CDR3 sequence: CASSLTRWEETQYF. CDR3 in DNA: TGCGCCAGCAGCCTGACTCGGTGGGAAGAGACCCAGTACTTC.

J is TRBJ1-4 and V is TRBV6-6; D remains ambiguous. V lost 6 bases to trimming and J lost 5 bases, with 16 bases between them. This CDR3 comprises 15 residues. The germline V gene has CDR1 MNHNY and CDR2 SVGAGI (reference sequence). CDR3 bases: TGTGCCAGCAGATCGGGCGGGAGGTCGAATGAAAAACTGTTTTTT. It encodes CASRSGGRSNEKLFF.

The rearrangement uses TRBV7-8 and TRBJ2-3, with 7 bases aligning to TRBD1. From germline, CDR1 is SGHVS and CDR2 FQNEAQ. CDR3 size: 14 residues. V was clipped by 7 bases and J by 4 bases; unmatched bases: 8. The CDR3 sequence: CASIGTGVADTQYF. For the CDR3, the DNA is TGTGCCAGCATCGGTACAGGGGTCGCAGATACGCAGTATTTT.

J is TRBJ2-7 and V is TRBV12-3 or TRBV12-4, with 8 bases identical to TRBD2. V was clipped by 6 bases and J by 4 bases; unmatched bases: 8. This CDR3 spans 14 amino acids. The CDR3 loop is CASSTSGSWYEQYF. In DNA, the CDR3 is TGTGCCAGCAGCACCAGCGGGAGTTGGTACGAGCAGTACTTC.

The chain uses TRBV27 and TRBJ2-5; 12 bases match TRBD2. The J call may be in error: the DNA end matches TRBJ2-1 better. The CDR3 consists of 15 residues. In germline, CDR1 is MNHEY, CDR2 SMNVEV (reference sequence). CDR3 residues: CASSLSLAGGHEQFF. CDR3 DNA sequence: TGTGCCAGCAGTTTATCACTAGCGGGAGGCCATGAGCAGTTCTTC.

This clonotype has only a few counts. V gene TRBV15 combines with J gene TRBJ2-3; 12 bases line up with TRBD2. V shed 0 bases and J 5 bases; nucleotides not matched to a gene: 6. Germline values: CDR1 LNHNV, CDR2 YYDKDF (reference sequence). This CDR3 region has 17 residues. The CDR3: CATSRELTSGGVDTQYF. CDR3 DNA: TGTGCCACCAGCAGAGAGCTGACTAGCGGGGGTGTAGATACGCAGTATTTT.

This clonotype came up a few times. This chain links TRBV4-3 with TRBJ2-2; D is perhaps TRBD2 (5 bases). The CDR3 loop spans 15 amino acids. The germline V gene has CDR1 LGHNA and CDR2 YSLEER. V was shortened by 2 bases and J by 4 bases, with 11 bases between the two germline ends. Here the CDR3 reads CASSQIASFTGELFF. Written as DNA, the CDR3 is TGCGCCAGCAGCCAAATAGCTAGCTTCACCGGGGAGCTGTTTTTT.

The rearrangement joins TRBV9 to TRBJ1-5, with D possibly TRBD1 on 5 matching bases. The V and J ends lost 0 bases and 0 bases respectively, with 7 bases between them. The CDR3 is 15 amino acids. Germline CDR1 is SGDLS and CDR2 is YYNGEE. This CDR3 reads CASSVGGNSNQPQHF. In DNA, the CDR3 is TGTGCCAGCAGCGTAGGGGGCAATAGCAATCAGCCCCAGCATTTT. The entire variable domain, with the rest obtained from reference TRBV9 and TRBJ1-5, is as follows: DSGVTQTPKHLITATGQRVTLRCSPRSGDLSVYWYQQSLDQGLQFLIQYYNGEERAKGNILERFSAQQFPDLHSELNLSSLELGDSALYFCASSVGGNSNQPQHFGDGTRLSIL.

The rearrangement uses TRBV14 and TRBJ2-1; D ambiguous. Per germline, CDR1 SGHDN and CDR2 FVKESK. V shed 1 base and J shed 8 bases, with 9 bases lying between them. This CDR3 has 13 amino acids. The CDR3 is CASSQGTAYEQFF. CDR3 sequence (DNA): TGTGCCAGCAGCCAAGGGACCGCGTATGAGCAGTTCTTC.

The V and J genes are TRBV20-1 and TRBJ2-1, with a weak D call TRBD2 (6 bases). V was shortened by 6 bases and J by 5 bases, with 14 bases between the two germline ends. The germline V gene encodes CDR1 DFQATT and CDR2 SNEGSKA (reference sequence). The CDR3 covers 13 residues. The CDR3 protein is CSAIGGAHNEQFF. The CDR3 DNA sequence: TGCAGTGCCATCGGGGGAGCCCACAATGAGCAGTTCTTC.

In its sample, this clonotype was seen a few times. The genes are TRBV29-1 and TRBJ2-1; 11 positions agree with TRBD2. The J call is uncertain, as TRBJ2-7 better fits the DNA end. Germline V gives CDR1 SQVTM, CDR2 ANQGSEA. This CDR3 is built from 15 residues. This CDR3 is CSVEVPGLAAYEQYF. The CDR3 DNA sequence: TGCAGCGTTGAAGTCCCGGGACTAGCGGCCTACGAGCAGTACTTC.

This clonotype was detected ten times or more. The chain couples TRBV29-1 to TRBJ2-7, with D uncertain. V was shortened by 6 bases and J by 4 bases, with 16 bases between the two germline ends. CDR3 length equals 13 residues. The V gene's germline CDR1 is SQVTM and CDR2 ANQGSEA. CDR3 nucleotide sequence: TGCAGCGTCGAGGACGGGTCCTCGTACGAGCAGTACTTC. This encodes CSVEDGSSYEQYF.

J is TRBJ1-1 and V is TRBV20-1; D remains ambiguous. Germline CDR1 reads DFQATT; CDR2 reads SNEGSKA (reference sequence). The CDR3 is 15 residues long. Trimming took off 0 bases at V and 1 base at J, with 12 bases between the two ends. CDR3 nucleotide sequence: TGCAGTGCTAGAGATTTTGCGGTCAAGAACACTGAAGCTTTCTTT. Residues: CSARDFAVKNTEAFF.

This chain joins TRBV7-2 and TRBJ2-5; perhaps TRBD1 as D (6 bases). The CDR3 totals 14 residues. Between the trimmed V and J ends, which lost 5 bases and 5 bases, there was a span of 15 bases. CDR1 and CDR2 (germline): SGHTA, FQGNSA. The CDR3 protein is CASSRGQARETQYF. Here the CDR3 DNA reads TGTGCCAGCAGCAGGGGACAAGCGAGGGAGACCCAGTACTTC.

The chain recombines TRBV29-1 with TRBJ2-5; 8 nucleotides line up with TRBD2. Looked up from germline, CDR1 is SQVTM and CDR2 is ANQGSEA. The trim removed 2 bases at V and 10 bases at J, leaving 15 bases unmatched. This CDR3 is built from 15 residues. CDR3 sequence (DNA): TGCAGCGTTGAACCCGGACTAGCCATCTCTCGCGGCCAGTACTTC. Translated: CSVEPGLAISRGQYF.

This clonotype appeared many times. The gene calls are TRBV4-1 and TRBJ2-7; D is perhaps TRBD1 (5 bases). There are 13 residues in the CDR3. The germline V gene encodes CDR1 MGHRA and CDR2 YSYEKL. Between the trimmed V and J ends, which lost 4 bases and 1 base, there was a span of 8 bases. CDR3 protein: CASSPQVSYEQYF. DNA for the CDR3: TGCGCCAGCAGCCCACAGGTTTCCTACGAGCAGTACTTC.

This clonotype was seen only a few times. CDR3 sequence (DNA): TGCAGTGCCAGACAGGTAATGAGCTCCTACGAGCAGTACTTC. This sequence encodes CSARQVMSSYEQYF. The V call is TRBV20-1, the J call TRBJ2-7; tentatively, D is TRBD1 (6 bases). The CDR3 has 14 amino acids. Germline lookup yields CDR1 DFQATT and CDR2 SNEGSKA (reference sequence). Trimming pared 6 bases from V and 0 bases from J, leaving 15 bases between.

The chain joins TRBV29-1 to TRBJ2-7; 7 nucleotides align to TRBD2. The CDR3 has 13 residues. Germline values: CDR1 SQVTM, CDR2 ANQGSEA. J was trimmed by 1 base and V by 5 bases; bases with no gene match: 5. This chain's CDR3 is CSVSGTYSYEQYF. The CDR3 DNA is TGCAGCGTTAGCGGGACTTATTCCTACGAGCAGTACTTC.

This clonotype was counted ten times or more. CDR3 in DNA: TGTGCCAGCAGCTTAAATAGCAATCAGCCCCAGCATTTT. It codes for CASSLNSNQPQHF. J is TRBJ1-5 and V is TRBV7-2; D is undetermined. The V end lost 2 bases, the J end lost 0 bases, and 2 bases lay between the germline ends. The CDR3 consists of 13 residues. Germline V gene sequence: CDR1 SGHTA, CDR2 FQGNSA.

The rearrangement links TRBV6-2 or TRBV6-3 to TRBJ1-2; unclear D gene. Germline-derived CDR1 and CDR2 are MNHEY and SVGEGT. The CDR3 consists of 13 residues. Trimming took 2 bases from V and 4 from J, leaving 8 bases between them. CDR3 sequence reads: CASSYGPLYGYTF. Here the CDR3 DNA reads TGTGCCAGCAGTTACGGGCCTCTCTATGGCTACACCTTC.

To note about this clonotype: The junction departs from the called germline gene at one end, perhaps through a read error. V and J are TRBV4-1 and TRBJ2-5, with no clear D. Germline V gives CDR1 MGHRA, CDR2 YSYEKL. This CDR3 region has 14 residues. The CDR3 nucleotides read TGCGCCAGCAGCCAAGATAGAACCCTCGACACCCCTAACTTC. Its translation: CASSQDRTLDTPNF.